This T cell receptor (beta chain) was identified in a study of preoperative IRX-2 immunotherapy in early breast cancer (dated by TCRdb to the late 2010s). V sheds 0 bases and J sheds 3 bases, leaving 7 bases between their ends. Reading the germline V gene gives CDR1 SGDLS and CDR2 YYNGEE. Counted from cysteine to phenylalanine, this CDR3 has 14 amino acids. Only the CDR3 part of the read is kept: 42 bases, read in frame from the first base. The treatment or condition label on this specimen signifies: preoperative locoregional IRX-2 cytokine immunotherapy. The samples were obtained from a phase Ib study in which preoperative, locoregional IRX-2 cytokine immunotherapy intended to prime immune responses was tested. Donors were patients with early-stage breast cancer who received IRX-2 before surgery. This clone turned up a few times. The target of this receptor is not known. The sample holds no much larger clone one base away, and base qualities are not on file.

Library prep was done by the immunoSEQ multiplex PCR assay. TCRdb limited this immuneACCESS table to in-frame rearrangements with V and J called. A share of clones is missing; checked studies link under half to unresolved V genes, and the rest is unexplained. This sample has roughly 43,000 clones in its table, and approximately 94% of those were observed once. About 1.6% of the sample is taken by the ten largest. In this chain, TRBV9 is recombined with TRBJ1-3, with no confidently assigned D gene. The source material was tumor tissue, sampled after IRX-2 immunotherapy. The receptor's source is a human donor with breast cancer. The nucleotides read TGTGCCAGCAGCGTAGAGGGTTATGGAAACACCATATATTTT. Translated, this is CASSVEGYGNTIYF.